This T cell receptor (beta chain) was captured by sequencing in a study of blood T cell repertoires in COVID-19. Trimming removed 3 bases from V and 9 bases from J, with 15 bases in between. CDR1 is MDHEN, CDR2 SYDVKM, per germline. CDR3 length: 14 amino acids. Here immunoSEQ multiplex PCR was the method, and the copy in TCRdb shows in-frame clones only, minus some. The top ten clones hold approximately 2% of a sample with some 90,000 clones, around 90% of them seen once. This TCR was recovered from a man in his forties or fifties with acute or convalescent COVID-19. The sample comprised peripheral blood. The J gene is TRBJ1-5, the V gene TRBV28; weak D call: TRBD1 (6 bases). CDR3 residues: CASSFRGGGLPQHF. The CDR3 DNA reads TGTGCCAGCAGTTTCAGAGGGGGGGGATTGCCCCAGCATTTT.